Presented here are 21 T cell receptor beta chains from one specimen sequenced in a study of T cells after yellow fever vaccination. MiXCR, run by TCRdb on the 5' RACE reads, gives a single entry per CDR3 protein. The sample shows some 340,000 distinct CDR3 sequences, approximately 4% of them seen only once. The sequencing used PBMCs, collected 5 days after the yellow fever booster vaccination. The receptors stem from a man in his late teens or twenties who received the YFV17D yellow fever vaccine.

The chain recombines TRBV5-1 with TRBJ2-7; D is unresolved. This CDR3 has 14 amino acids. Germline CDR1 is SGHRS and CDR2 is YFSETQ. V was trimmed by 0 bases and J by 1 base, leaving 8 bases between them. This CDR3 is CASSLEADSYEQYF. CDR3 sequence (DNA): TGCGCCAGCAGCTTGGAGGCAGATTCCTACGAGCAGTACTTC. Variable domain in full (rest from reference TRBV5-1 and TRBJ2-7): KAGVTQTPRYLIKTRGQQVTLSCSPISGHRSVSWYQQTPGQGLQFLFEYFSETQRNKGNFPGRFSGRQFSNSRSEMNVSTLELGDSALYLCASSLEADSYEQYFGPGTRLTVT.

The rearrangement uses TRBV9 and TRBJ1-1; possible D gene TRBD1, 5 bases. In germline, CDR1 is SGDLS, CDR2 YYNGEE. The ends were cut back, 4 bases at V and 1 base at J, with 17 bases in the middle. This CDR3 has 16 residues. The CDR3 sequence is CASSPEVGTGNTEAFF. CDR3 bases: TGTGCCAGCAGCCCCGAGGTAGGGACGGGGAACACTGAAGCTTTCTTT.

This clonotype has a handful of counts. The chain uses TRBV7-2 and TRBJ1-6; D is perhaps TRBD1 (6 bases). The CDR3 loop spans 15 amino acids. The V end was cut by 7 bases, the J end by 10 bases, with 20 bases between. CDR1 is SGHTA, CDR2 FQGNSA, per germline. The CDR3 here is CASTTDRRGLSPLHF. Written as DNA, the CDR3 is TGTGCCAGCACGACGGACAGACGGGGCCTCTCACCCCTCCACTTT.

This clonotype has a count of ten or more. The chain carries TRBV3-1 and TRBJ1-5, with D hard to call. This CDR3 has 14 residues. Germline assignment: CDR1 LGHDT and CDR2 YNNKEL (reference sequence). Trimming pared 1 base from V and 2 bases from J, leaving 6 bases between. CDR3 bases: TGTGCCAGCAGCCAAGGGGTAGGCAATCAGCCCCAGCATTTT. It is translated as CASSQGVGNQPQHF.

This clonotype was counted between two and nine times. The CDR3 region is CASSQEDRGGTGELFF. The CDR3 bases are TGCGCCAGCAGCCAAGAGGACAGGGGGGGCACCGGGGAGCTGTTTTTT. The V and J genes are TRBV4-1 and TRBJ2-2; 10 bases fit TRBD1. The germline V gene has CDR1 MGHRA and CDR2 YSYEKL. Germline trimming cut 0 bases from V and 4 bases from J; bases unmatched to any gene: 2. The length of the CDR3 is 16 residues.

This clonotype was observed a handful of times. The rearrangement joins TRBV12-3 or TRBV12-4 to TRBJ2-3, with TRBD1 matching 8 bases. The length of the CDR3 is 16 residues. Unmatched junction bases numbered 11, after V lost 6 bases and J lost 3 bases. CDR3 region: CASSPRTGKATDTQYF. In DNA, the CDR3 is TGTGCCAGCAGCCCCAGGACAGGGAAAGCGACAGATACGCAGTATTTT.

The chain joins TRBV6-5 to TRBJ1-2, with D possibly matching TRBD1 (5 bases). This CDR3 is 14 amino acids long. Trimming left V 6 bases short and J 8 bases short, with 19 bases between. The germline V gene encodes CDR1 MNHEY and CDR2 SVGAGI. CDR3 residues: CASRRSRGGEGYTF. The CDR3 DNA follows: TGTGCCAGCAGGCGCTCTAGGGGCGGAGAAGGCTACACCTTC.

J is TRBJ2-6 and V is TRBV12-3 or TRBV12-4; D gene unclear. This CDR3 is 13 amino acids long. V was clipped by 4 bases and J by 2 bases, with 3 bases between them. DNA for the CDR3: TGTGCCAGCAGTTCTGCTGGGGCCAACGTCCTGACTTTC. It specifies CASSSAGANVLTF.

This clonotype was counted once. The chain employs TRBV20-1 and TRBJ1-1; D is uncertain. Germline loops: CDR1 DFQATT, CDR2 SNEGSKA (reference sequence). The CDR3 runs to 12 residues. CDR3 bases: TGCAGGGGCGATAGAACGAACACTGAAGCTTTCTTT. This encodes CRGDRTNTEAFF.

Many counts were recorded for this clonotype. The V gene is TRBV28, the J gene TRBJ1-2; 10 nucleotides line up with TRBD1. J lost 6 bases, V lost 6 bases, and 10 bases had no gene match. Per the germline V gene, CDR1 is MDHEN and CDR2 is SYDVKM. CDR3 size: 15 residues. CDR3 sequence: CASSSGTGVRDGYTF. In DNA, the CDR3 is TGTGCCAGCAGCTCCGGGACAGGGGTGAGGGATGGCTACACCTTC.

This clonotype was detected only a few times. This rearrangement joins TRBV21-1 to TRBJ1-4; the table gives TRBD1 as D, unverified against the DNA. TRBV21-1 constitutes a pseudogene. The CDR3 sequence is 14 residues long. CDR3 bases: TGTGCCAGCAACAGAGGACAGGGTGGTGAAAAACTGTTTTTT. Its translation: CASNRGQGGEKLFF.

A note on this clonotype: Being one base from a much bigger clone, this may be a read error. J is TRBJ2-3 and V is TRBV11-1; 9 bases are a match to TRBD2. Germline assignment: CDR1 SGHAT and CDR2 FQDESV (reference sequence). The CDR3 is made up of 13 amino acids. Written as DNA, the CDR3 is TGTGCCAGCAGCTTTGAGCGGGGGGCGACGCTGTATTTT. This translates into CASSFERGATLYF.

The rearrangement links TRBV5-1 to TRBJ2-3; no firm D call. This CDR3 has 14 residues. The germline gives CDR1 SGHRS, CDR2 YFSETQ. V was shortened by 6 bases and J by 0 bases, with 11 bases between the two germline ends. CDR3 residues: CASNTDGSTDTQYF. CDR3 sequence (DNA): TGCGCCAGCAATACGGATGGGAGCACAGATACGCAGTATTTT. The whole variable domain, filled in from reference TRBV5-1 and TRBJ2-3, reads KAGVTQTPRYLIKTRGQQVTLSCSPISGHRSVSWYQQTPGQGLQFLFEYFSETQRNKGNFPGRFSGRQFSNSRSEMNVSTLELGDSALYLCASNTDGSTDTQYFGPGTRLTVL.

Only a few counts were recorded for this clonotype. The V call is TRBV23-1, the J call TRBJ2-3, with D uncertain. TRBV23-1 is placed among ORFs of uncertain function. Trimming took off 1 base at V and 4 bases at J, with 9 bases between the two ends. The CDR3 totals 14 residues. The CDR3 loop reads CASSQCLGADTQYF. In nucleotides, the CDR3 is TGCGCCAGCAGTCAATGTTTGGGCGCAGATACGCAGTATTTT.

This clonotype was found many times. CDR3 amino acids: CASSQVAGNTIYF. The CDR3 nucleotides read TGTGCCAGCAGTCAGGTTGCTGGAAACACCATATATTTT. V is TRBV6-5 and J is TRBJ1-3; D remains unclear. The CDR3 loop spans 13 amino acids. Trimming pared 5 bases from V and 2 bases from J, leaving 7 bases between. CDR1 is MNHEY and CDR2 is SVGAGI in the germline V gene.

The chain employs TRBV28 and TRBJ1-2; D uncertain. The CDR3 has 14 residues. From germline, CDR1 is MDHEN and CDR2 SYDVKM. V was pared by 8 bases and J by 7 bases, with 20 bases between. DNA of the CDR3: TGTGCCAGCCGTAGGGAGACCCGCGGAAGTGGCTACACCTTC. This encodes CASRRETRGSGYTF.

The sample holds many counts of this clonotype. This chain connects TRBV14 to TRBJ2-3; 7 nucleotides align to TRBD1. Germline V gene lookup returns CDR1 SGHDN and CDR2 FVKESK. J was trimmed by 3 bases and V by 3 bases; bases with no gene match: 6. The CDR3 sequence is 15 residues long. In DNA form, the CDR3 reads TGTGCCAGCAGCCATCCACCAGGGGGAACAGATACGCAGTATTTT. This codes for CASSHPPGGTDTQYF.

In this sample, this clonotype turned up a few times. The gene calls are TRBV5-1 and TRBJ2-7; D is possibly TRBD1 (6 bases). CDR3 length equals 15 residues. Deletions cut 3 bases from V and 6 bases from J, with 19 bases between. The germline V gene has CDR1 SGHRS and CDR2 YFSETQ. In DNA form, the CDR3 reads TGCGCCAGCAGCTCACCACAGGGTCTGTCTTCCGAGCAGTACTTC. It is translated as CASSSPQGLSSEQYF.

This clonotype was seen many times. The junction differs from germline at one of its ends, possibly a read error. The J gene is TRBJ1-1, the V gene TRBV20-1; D perhaps matches TRBD1 (6 bases). The germline V gene has CDR1 DFQATT and CDR2 SNEGSKA (reference sequence). The CDR3 covers 14 residues. CDR3 residues: CSASIGGANTEVFF. CDR3 nucleotides: TGCAGTGCTAGTATAGGGGGGGCGAACACTGAAGTTTTCTTT.

This clonotype appeared a few times. The chain recombines TRBV5-1 with TRBJ1-1; D unclear. This CDR3 has 16 residues. Germline CDR1 and CDR2: SGHRS and YFSETQ. With 4 bases removed from V and 1 base from J, the gap between germline ends came to 17 bases. The CDR3 spells CASSDQMGSGNTEAFF. Here the CDR3 DNA reads TGCGCCAGCAGCGACCAGATGGGCAGTGGGAACACTGAAGCTTTCTTT.

This clonotype was seen more than once but under ten times. The CDR3 loop reads CASGQVPYEQYV. In DNA form, the CDR3 reads TGTGCCAGCGGACAGGTCCCCTACGAGCAGTACGTC. V and J are TRBV5-8 and TRBJ2-7, with TRBD1 identical over 7 bases. The V segment lost 7 bases and the J segment 2 bases; nucleotides outside the gene matches: 3. The CDR3 loop spans 12 amino acids. Per the germline V gene, CDR1 is SGHTS and CDR2 is YDEGEE.